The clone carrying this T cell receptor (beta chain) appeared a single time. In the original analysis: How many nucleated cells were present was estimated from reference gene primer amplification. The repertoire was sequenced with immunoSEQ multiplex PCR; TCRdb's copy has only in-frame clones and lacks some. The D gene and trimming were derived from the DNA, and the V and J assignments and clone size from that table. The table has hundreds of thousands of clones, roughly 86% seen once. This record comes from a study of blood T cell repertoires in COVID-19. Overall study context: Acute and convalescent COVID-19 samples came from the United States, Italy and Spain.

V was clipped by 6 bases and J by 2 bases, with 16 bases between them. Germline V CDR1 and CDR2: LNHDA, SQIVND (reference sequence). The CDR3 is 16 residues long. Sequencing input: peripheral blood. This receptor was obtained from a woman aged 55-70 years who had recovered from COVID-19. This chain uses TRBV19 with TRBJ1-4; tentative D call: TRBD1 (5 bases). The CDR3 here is CASSRTGRGTNEKLFF. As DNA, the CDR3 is TGTGCCAGTAGCAGGACGGGGAGGGGCACTAATGAAAAACTGTTTTTT.